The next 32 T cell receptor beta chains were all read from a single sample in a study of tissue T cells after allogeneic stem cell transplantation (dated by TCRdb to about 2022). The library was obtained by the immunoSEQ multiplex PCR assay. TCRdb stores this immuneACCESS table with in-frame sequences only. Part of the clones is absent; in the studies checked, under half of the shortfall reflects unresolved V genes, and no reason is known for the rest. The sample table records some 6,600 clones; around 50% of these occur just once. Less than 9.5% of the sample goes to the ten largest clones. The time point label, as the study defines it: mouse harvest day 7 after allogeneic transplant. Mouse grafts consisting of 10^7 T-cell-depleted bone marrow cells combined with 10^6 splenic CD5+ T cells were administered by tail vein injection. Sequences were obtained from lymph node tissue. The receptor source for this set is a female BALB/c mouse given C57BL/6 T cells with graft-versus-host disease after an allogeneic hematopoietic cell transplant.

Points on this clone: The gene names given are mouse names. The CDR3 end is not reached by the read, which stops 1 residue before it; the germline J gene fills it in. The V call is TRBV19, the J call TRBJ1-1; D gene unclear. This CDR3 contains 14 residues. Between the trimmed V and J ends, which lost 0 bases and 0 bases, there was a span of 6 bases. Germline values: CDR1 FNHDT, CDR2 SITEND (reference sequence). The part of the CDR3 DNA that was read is TGTGCCAGCAGTATAGGGCAGGCAAACACAGAAGTCTTC. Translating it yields CASSIGQANTEVF. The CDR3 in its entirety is CASSIGQANTEVFF.

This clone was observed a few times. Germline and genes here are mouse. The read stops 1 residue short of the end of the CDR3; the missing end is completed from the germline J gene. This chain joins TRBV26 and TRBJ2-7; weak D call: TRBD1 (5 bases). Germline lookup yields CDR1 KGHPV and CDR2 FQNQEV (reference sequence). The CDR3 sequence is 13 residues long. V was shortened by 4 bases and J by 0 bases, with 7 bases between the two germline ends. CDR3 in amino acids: CASSRQSSYEQYF. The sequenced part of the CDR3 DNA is TGTGCCAGCAGTCGACAGAGCTCCTATGAACAGTAC.

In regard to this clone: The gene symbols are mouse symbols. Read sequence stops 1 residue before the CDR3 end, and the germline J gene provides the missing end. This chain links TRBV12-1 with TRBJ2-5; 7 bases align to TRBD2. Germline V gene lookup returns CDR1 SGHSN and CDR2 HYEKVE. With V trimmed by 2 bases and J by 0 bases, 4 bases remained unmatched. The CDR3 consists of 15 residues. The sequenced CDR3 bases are TGTGCCAGCTCTCACCGACTGGGTAACCAAGACACCCAGTAC. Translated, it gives CASSHRLGNQDTQY. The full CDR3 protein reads CASSHRLGNQDTQYF. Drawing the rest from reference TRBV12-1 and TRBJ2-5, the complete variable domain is DSGVVQSPRHIIKEKGGRSVLTCIPISGHSNVVWYQQTLGKELKFLIQHYEKVERDKGFLPSRFSVQQFDDYHSEMNMSALELEDSAMYFCASSHRLGNQDTQYFGPGTRLLVL.

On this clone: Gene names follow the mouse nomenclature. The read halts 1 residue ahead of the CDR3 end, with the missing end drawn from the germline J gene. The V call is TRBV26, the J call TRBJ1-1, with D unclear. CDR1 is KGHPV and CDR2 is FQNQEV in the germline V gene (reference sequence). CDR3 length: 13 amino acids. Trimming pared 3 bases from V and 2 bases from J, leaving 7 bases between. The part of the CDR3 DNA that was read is TGTGCCAGCAGTCTCACCCCCAACACAGAAGTCTTC. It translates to CASSLTPNTEVF. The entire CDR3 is CASSLTPNTEVFF.

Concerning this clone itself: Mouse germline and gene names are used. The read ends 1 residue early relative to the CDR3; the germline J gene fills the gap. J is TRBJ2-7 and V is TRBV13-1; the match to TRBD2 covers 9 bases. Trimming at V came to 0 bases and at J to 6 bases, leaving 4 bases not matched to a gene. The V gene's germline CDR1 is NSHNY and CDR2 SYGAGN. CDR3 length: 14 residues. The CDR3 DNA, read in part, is TGTGCCAGCAGTGATGGAGGGACTGGGTTTGAACAGTAC. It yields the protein CASSDGGTGFEQY. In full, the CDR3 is CASSDGGTGFEQYF.

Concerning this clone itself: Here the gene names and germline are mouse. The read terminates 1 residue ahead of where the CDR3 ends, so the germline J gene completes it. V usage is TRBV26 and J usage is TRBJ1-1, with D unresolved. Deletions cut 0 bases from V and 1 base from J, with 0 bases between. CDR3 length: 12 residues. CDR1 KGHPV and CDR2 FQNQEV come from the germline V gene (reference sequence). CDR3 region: CASSLSNTEVFF. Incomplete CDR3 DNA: TGTGCCAGCAGTCTGTCGAACACAGAAGTCTTC.

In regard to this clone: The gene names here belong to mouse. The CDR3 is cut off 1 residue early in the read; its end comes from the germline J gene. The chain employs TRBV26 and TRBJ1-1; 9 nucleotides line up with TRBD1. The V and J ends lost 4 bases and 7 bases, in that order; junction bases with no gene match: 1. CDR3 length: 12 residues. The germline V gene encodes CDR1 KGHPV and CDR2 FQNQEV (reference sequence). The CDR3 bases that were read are TGTGCCAGCAGTCGGGACAGGGAAGAAGTCTTC. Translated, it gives CASSRDREEVF. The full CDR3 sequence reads CASSRDREEVFF.

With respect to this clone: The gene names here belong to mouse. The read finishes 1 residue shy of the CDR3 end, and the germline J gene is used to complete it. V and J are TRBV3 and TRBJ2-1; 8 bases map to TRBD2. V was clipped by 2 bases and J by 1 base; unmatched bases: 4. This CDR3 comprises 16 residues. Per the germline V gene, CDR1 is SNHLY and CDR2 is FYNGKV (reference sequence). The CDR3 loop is CASSLRAGGNYAEQFF. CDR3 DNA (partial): TGTGCCAGCAGCTTAAGGGCTGGGGGGAACTATGCTGAGCAGTTC.

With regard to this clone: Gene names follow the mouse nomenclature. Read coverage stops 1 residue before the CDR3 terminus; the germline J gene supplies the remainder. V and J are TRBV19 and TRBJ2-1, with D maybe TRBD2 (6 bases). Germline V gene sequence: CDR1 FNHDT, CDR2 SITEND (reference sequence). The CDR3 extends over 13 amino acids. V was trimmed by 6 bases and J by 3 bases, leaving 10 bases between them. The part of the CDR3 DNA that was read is TGTGCCAGCAAGGCTGGGGTCTATGCTGAGCAGTTC. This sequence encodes CASKAGVYAEQF. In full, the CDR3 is CASKAGVYAEQFF. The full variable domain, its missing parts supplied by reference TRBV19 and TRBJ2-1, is GGIITQTPKFLIGQEGQKLTLKCQQNFNHDTMYWYRQDSGKGLRLIYYSITENDLQKGDLSEGYDASREKKSSFSLTVTSAQKNEMAVFLCASKAGVYAEQFFGPGTRLTVL.

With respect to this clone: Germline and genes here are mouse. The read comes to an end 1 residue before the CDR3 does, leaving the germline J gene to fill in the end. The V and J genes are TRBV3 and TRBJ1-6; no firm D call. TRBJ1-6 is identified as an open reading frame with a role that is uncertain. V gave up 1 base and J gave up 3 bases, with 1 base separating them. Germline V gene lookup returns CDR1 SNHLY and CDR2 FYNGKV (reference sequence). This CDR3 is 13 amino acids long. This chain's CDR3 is CASSLDYNSPLYF. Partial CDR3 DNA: TGTGCCAGCAGCTTAGACTATAATTCGCCCCTCTAC.

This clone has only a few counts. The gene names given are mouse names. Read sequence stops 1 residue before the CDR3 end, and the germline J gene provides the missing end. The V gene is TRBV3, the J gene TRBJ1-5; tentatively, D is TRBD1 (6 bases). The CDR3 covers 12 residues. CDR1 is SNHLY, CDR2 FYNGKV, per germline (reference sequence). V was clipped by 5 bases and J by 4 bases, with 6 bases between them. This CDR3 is CASSGTNQAPLF. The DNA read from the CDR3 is TGTGCCAGCAGCGGGACAAACCAGGCTCCGCTT.

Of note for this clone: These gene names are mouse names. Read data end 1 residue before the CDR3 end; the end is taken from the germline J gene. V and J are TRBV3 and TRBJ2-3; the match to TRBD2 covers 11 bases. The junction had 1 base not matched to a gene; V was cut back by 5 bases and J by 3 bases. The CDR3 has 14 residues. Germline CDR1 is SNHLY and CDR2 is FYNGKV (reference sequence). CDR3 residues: CASSRDWGAETLYF. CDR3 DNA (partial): TGTGCCAGCAGCCGGGACTGGGGGGCAGAAACGCTGTAT.

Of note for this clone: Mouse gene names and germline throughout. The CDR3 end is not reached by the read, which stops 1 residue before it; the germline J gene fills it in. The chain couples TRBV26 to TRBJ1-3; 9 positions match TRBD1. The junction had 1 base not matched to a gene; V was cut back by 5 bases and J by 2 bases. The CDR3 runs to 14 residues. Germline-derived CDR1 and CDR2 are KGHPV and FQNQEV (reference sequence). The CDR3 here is CASSRQGAGNTLYF. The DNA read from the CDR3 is TGTGCCAGCAGTAGACAGGGGGCTGGAAATACGCTCTAT.

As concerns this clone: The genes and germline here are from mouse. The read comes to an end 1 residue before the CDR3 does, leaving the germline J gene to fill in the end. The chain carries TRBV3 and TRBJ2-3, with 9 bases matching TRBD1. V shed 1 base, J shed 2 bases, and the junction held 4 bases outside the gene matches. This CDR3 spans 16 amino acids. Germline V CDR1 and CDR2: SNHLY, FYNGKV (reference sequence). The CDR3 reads CASSLGGQGYAETLYF. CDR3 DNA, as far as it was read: TGTGCCAGCAGCTTAGGGGGACAGGGTTATGCAGAAACGCTGTAT.

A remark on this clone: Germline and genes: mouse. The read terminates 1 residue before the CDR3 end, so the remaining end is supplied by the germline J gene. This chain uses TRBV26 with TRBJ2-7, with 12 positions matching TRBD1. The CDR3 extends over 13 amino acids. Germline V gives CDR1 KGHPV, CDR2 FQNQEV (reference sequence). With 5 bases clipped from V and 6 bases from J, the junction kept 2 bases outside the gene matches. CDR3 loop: CASSLGQGAEQYF. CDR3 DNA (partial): TGTGCCAGCAGTTTGGGACAGGGGGCTGAACAGTAC.

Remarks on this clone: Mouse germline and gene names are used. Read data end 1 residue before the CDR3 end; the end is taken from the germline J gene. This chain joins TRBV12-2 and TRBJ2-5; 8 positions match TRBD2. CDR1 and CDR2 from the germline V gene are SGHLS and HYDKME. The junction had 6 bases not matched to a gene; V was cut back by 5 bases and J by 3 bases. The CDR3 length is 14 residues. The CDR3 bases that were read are TGTGCCAGCTGGGGGGGGGCGCGACAAGACACCCAGTAC. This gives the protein CASWGGARQDTQY. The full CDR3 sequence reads CASWGGARQDTQYF.

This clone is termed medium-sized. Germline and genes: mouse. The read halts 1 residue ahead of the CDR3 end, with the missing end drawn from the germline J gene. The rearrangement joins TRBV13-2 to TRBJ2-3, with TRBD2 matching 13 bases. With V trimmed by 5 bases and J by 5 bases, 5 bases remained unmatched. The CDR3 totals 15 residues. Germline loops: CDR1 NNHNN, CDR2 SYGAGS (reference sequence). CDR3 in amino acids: CASGDWGGAGETLYF. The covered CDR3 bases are TGTGCCAGCGGGGACTGGGGGGGCGCAGGAGAAACGCTGTAT.

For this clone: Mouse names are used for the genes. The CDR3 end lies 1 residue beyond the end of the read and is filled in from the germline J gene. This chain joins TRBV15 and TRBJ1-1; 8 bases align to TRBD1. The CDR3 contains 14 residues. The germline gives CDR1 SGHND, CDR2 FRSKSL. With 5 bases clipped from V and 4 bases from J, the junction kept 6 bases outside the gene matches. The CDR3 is CASSPGGAGTEVFF. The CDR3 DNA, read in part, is TGTGCCAGCAGTCCAGGGGGCGCCGGCACAGAAGTCTTC.

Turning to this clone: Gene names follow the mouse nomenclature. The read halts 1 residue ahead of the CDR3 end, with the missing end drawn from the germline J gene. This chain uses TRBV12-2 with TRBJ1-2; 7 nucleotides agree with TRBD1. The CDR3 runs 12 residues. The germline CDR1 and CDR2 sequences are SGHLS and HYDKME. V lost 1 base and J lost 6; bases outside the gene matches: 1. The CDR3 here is CASSLGGADYTF. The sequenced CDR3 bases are TGTGCCAGCTCTCTAGGGGGCGCCGACTACACC.

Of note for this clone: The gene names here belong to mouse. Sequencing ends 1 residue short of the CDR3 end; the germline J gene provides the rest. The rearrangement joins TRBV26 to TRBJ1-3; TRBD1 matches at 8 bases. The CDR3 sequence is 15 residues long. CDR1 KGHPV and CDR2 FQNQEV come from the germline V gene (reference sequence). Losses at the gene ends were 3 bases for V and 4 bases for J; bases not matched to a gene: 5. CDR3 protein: CASSLTRGLGNTLYF. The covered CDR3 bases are TGTGCCAGCAGTCTAACCAGGGGGCTAGGAAATACGCTCTAT.

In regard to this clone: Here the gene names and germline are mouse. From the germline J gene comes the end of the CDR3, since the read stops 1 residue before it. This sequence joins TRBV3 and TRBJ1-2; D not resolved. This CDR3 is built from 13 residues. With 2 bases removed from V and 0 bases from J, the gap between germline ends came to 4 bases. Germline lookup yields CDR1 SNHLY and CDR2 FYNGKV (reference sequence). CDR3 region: CASSLRANSDYTF. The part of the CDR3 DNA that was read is TGTGCCAGCAGCTTAAGGGCAAACTCCGACTACACC. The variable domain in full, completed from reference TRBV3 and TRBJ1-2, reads GPKVLQIPSHQIIDMGQMVTLNCDPVSNHLYFYWYKQILGQQMEFLVNFYNGKVMEKSKLFKDQFSVERPDGSYFTLKIQPTALEDSAVYFCASSLRANSDYTFGSGTRLLVI.

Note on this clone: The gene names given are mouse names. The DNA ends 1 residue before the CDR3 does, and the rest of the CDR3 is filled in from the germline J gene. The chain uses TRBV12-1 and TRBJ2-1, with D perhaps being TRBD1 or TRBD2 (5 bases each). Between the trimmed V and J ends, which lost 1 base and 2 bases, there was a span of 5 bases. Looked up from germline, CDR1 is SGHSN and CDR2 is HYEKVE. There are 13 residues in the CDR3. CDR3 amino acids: CASSLGDYAEQFF. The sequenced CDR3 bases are TGTGCCAGCTCTCTGGGGGACTATGCTGAGCAGTTC.

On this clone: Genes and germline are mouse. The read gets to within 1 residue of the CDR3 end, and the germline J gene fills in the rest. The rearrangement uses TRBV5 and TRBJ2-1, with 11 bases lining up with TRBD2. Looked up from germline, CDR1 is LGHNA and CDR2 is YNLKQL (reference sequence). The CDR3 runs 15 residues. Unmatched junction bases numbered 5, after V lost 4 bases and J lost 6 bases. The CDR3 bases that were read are TGTGCCAGCAGCCTGGACTGGGGGGTTTTTGCTGAGCAGTTC. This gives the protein CASSLDWGVFAEQF. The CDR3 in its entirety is CASSLDWGVFAEQFF.

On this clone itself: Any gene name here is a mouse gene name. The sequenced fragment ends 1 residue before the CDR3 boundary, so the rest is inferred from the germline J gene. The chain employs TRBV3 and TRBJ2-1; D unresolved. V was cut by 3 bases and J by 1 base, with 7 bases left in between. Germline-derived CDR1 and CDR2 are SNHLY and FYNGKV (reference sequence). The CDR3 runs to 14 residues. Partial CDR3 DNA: TGTGCCAGCAGCTTTTCCAGAAACTATGCTGAGCAGTTC. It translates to CASSFSRNYAEQF. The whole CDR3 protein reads CASSFSRNYAEQFF.

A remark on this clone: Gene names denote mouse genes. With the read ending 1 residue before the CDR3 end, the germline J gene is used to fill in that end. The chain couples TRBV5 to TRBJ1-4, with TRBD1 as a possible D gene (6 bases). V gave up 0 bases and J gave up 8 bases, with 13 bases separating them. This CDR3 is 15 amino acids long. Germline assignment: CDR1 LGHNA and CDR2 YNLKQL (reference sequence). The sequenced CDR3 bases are TGTGCCAGCAGCCAAGAGCGGGGGCGGAGGGAAAGATTATTT. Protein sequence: CASSQERGRRERLF. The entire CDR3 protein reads CASSQERGRRERLFF.

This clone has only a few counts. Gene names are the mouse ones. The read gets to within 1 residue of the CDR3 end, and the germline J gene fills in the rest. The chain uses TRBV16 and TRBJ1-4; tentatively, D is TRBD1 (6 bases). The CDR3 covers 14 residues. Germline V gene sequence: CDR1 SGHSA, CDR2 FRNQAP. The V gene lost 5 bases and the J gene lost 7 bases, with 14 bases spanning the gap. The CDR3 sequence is CASSPQGPPERLFF. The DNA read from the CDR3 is TGTGCAAGCAGCCCTCAGGGGCCCCCCGAAAGATTATTT.

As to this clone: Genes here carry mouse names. CDR3 sequence: CASSRWTGGQDTQYF. Partial CDR3 DNA: TGTGCCAGCAGCCGCTGGACAGGAGGACAAGACACCCAGTAC. This chain uses TRBV26 with TRBJ2-5; 7 bases align to TRBD1. The DNA ends 1 residue before the CDR3 does, and the rest of the CDR3 is filled in from the germline J gene. Trimming at V came to 6 bases and at J to 3 bases, leaving 9 bases not matched to a gene. This CDR3 contains 15 residues. The germline CDR1 and CDR2 sequences are KGHPV and FQNQEV (reference sequence).

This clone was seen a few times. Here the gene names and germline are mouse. The CDR3 DNA, read in part, is TGTGCCAGCAGTTTCTGGGGTGCCAACGAAAGATTATTT. Its protein is CASSFWGANERLF. The whole CDR3 region reads CASSFWGANERLFF. The J gene is TRBJ1-4, the V gene TRBV14, with no clear D. The CDR3 end lies 1 residue beyond the end of the read and is filled in from the germline J gene. CDR1 and CDR2 (germline): SGHDT, FRDEAV. CDR3 size: 14 residues. V lost 0 bases and J lost 3, with 6 bases in between.

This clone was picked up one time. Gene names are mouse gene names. The CDR3 protein is CASSQGYTQYF. CDR3 DNA, as far as it was read: TGTGCCAGCAGTCAGGGCTACACCCAGTAC. The rearrangement joins TRBV26 to TRBJ2-5; no reliable D call. Read data end 1 residue before the CDR3 end; the end is taken from the germline J gene. V dropped 4 bases and J dropped 7 bases, with 6 bases sitting between them. The CDR3 is made up of 11 amino acids. The germline gives CDR1 KGHPV, CDR2 FQNQEV (reference sequence). Supplemented by reference TRBV26 and TRBJ2-5, the full variable domain reads NSKVIQTPRYLVKGQGQKAKMRCIPEKGHPVVFWYQQNKNNEFKFLINFQNQEVLQQIDMTEKRFSAECPSNSPCSLEIQSSEAGDSALYLCASSQGYTQYFGPGTRLLVL.

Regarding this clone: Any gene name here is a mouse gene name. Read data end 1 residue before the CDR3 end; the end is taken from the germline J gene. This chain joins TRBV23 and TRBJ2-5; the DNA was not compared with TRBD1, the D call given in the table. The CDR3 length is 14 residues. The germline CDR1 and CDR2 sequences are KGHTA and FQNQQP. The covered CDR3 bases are TGCTCCAGCAGTCAGACAGGGGGCCAAGACACCCAGTAC. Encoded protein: CSSSQTGGQDTQY. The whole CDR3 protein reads CSSSQTGGQDTQYF.

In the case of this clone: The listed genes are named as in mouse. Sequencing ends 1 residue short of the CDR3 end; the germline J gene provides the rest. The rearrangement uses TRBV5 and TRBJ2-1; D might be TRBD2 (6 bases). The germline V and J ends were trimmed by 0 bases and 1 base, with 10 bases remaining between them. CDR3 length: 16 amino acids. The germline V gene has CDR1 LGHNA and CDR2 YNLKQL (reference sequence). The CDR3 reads CASSQEGGSNYAEQFF. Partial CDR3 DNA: TGTGCCAGCAGCCAAGAGGGGGGTTCCAACTATGCTGAGCAGTTC.

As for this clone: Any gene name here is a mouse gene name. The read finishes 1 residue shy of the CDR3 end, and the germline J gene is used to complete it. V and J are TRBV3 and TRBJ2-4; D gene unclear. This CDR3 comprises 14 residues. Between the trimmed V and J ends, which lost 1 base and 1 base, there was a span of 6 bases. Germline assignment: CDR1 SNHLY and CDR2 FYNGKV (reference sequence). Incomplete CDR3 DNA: TGTGCCAGCAGCTTAGTCGGGGGTCAAAACACCTTGTAC. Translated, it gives CASSLVGGQNTLY. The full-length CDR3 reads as CASSLVGGQNTLYF.